The next 21 T cell receptor beta chains were all read from a single sample in a study of blood T cell repertoires in COVID-19 (dated by TCRdb to 2018 to 2020). The method was the immunoSEQ multiplex PCR assay. This is the immuneACCESS table as TCRdb keeps it, with only in-frame sequences that have V and J called. A part of the clones is gone; compared with another copy, unresolved V genes explain less than half, and the rest is unexplained. The sample contains roughly 180,000 clones, around 85% of them found a single time. Roughly 1.1% of the sample is held by the ten biggest clonotypes. The sequencing sample was made of peripheral blood. The receptors originated from a man in his sixties who had recovered from COVID-19.

This clone was seen once. V usage is TRBV7-2 and J usage is TRBJ2-7; 10 bases line up with TRBD1. This CDR3 is built from 15 residues. Germline-derived CDR1 and CDR2 are SGHTA and FQGNSA. Trimming removed 2 bases from V and 1 base from J; junction bases left unmatched: 2. CDR3 loop: CASSLKGQGSYEQYF. CDR3 sequence (DNA): TGTGCCAGCAGCTTAAAGGGACAGGGGTCCTACGAGCAGTACTTC.

The V and J genes are TRBV9 and TRBJ1-2, with 8 bases matching TRBD1. Germline V gene data show CDR1 as SGDLS and CDR2 as YYNGEE. Trimming cost V 5 bases and J 0 bases; bases outside gene matches: 3. The CDR3 loop spans 14 amino acids. CDR3 protein: CASRHRGTNYGYTF. The CDR3 nucleotides are TGTGCCAGCAGGCACAGGGGGACTAACTATGGCTACACCTTC.

The V call is TRBV6-5, the J call TRBJ2-5, with TRBD1 matching over 11 bases. This CDR3 spans 14 amino acids. Germline loops: CDR1 MNHEY, CDR2 SVGAGI. The trim removed 4 bases at V and 5 bases at J, leaving 3 bases unmatched. CDR3 amino acids: CASSSGQGVETQYF. DNA for the CDR3: TGTGCCAGCAGTTCGGGACAGGGGGTTGAGACCCAGTACTTC.

V is TRBV29-1 and J is TRBJ2-1; 8 bases line up with TRBD1. Germline loops: CDR1 SQVTM, CDR2 ANQGSEA. The CDR3 has 13 amino acids. V gave up 3 bases and J gave up 5 bases; unmatched junction bases: 3. The CDR3 loop reads CSVDQGADNEQFF. For the CDR3, the DNA is TGCAGCGTTGACCAGGGGGCCGACAATGAGCAGTTCTTC.

This chain connects TRBV7-2 to TRBJ2-2, with 9 nucleotides matching TRBD1. The germline V gene has CDR1 SGHTA and CDR2 FQGNSA. With V trimmed by 5 bases and J by 1 base, 5 bases remained unmatched. The CDR3 is 16 residues long. The CDR3: CASSAQGQGNTGELFF. The CDR3 DNA follows: TGTGCCAGCAGCGCCCAGGGACAGGGGAACACCGGGGAGCTGTTTTTT. Looking up the rest from reference TRBV7-2 and TRBJ2-2 gives the full variable domain: GAGVSQSPSNKVTEKGKDVELRCDPISGHTALYWYRQSLGQGLEFLIYFQGNSAPDKSGLPSDRFSAERTGGSVSTLTIQRTQQEDSAVYLCASSAQGQGNTGELFFGEGSRLTVL.

The chain is built from TRBV6-2 or TRBV6-3 and TRBJ2-1; the match to TRBD2 covers 11 bases. Germline CDR1 is MNHEY and CDR2 is SVGEGT. V dropped 5 bases and J dropped 16; count of bases not matched to a gene: 7. The length of the CDR3 is 12 residues. CDR3 coding DNA: TGTGCCAGCAGTCAACTACTAGCGGGGGCATTCTTC. Amino acids: CASSQLLAGAFF.

This clone was counted only a few times. This rearrangement joins TRBV4-1 to TRBJ1-1; unclear D gene. Germline V gene data show CDR1 as MGHRA and CDR2 as YSYEKL. This CDR3 is built from 13 residues. V lost 4 bases and J lost 0, with 6 bases in between. This chain's CDR3 is CASSRTLNTEAFF. As DNA, the CDR3 is TGCGCCAGCAGCCGAACATTGAACACTGAAGCTTTCTTT.

The count of this clone is one. The chain carries TRBV9 and TRBJ2-5, with TRBD1 identical over 8 bases. The CDR3 spans 15 residues. After removal of 3 bases from V and 5 bases from J, the junction contained 9 bases not matched to a gene. Germline CDR1 SGDLS, CDR2 YYNGEE. The CDR3 nucleotides are TGTGCCAGCAGCGCCGCCCAGGGGGCGTGGGAGACCCAGTACTTC. It codes for CASSAAQGAWETQYF.

The chain combines TRBV28 with TRBJ2-5; D perhaps matches TRBD1 (6 bases). V was pared by 7 bases and J by 2 bases, with 14 bases between. This CDR3 comprises 14 residues. Germline V gene lookup returns CDR1 MDHEN and CDR2 SYDVKM. CDR3 DNA: TGTGCCAGCACCCGACAGGAGACACAAGAGACCCAGTACTTC. This sequence encodes CASTRQETQETQYF.

The V call is TRBV5-4, the J call TRBJ2-2, with 8 positions matching TRBD2. Germline trimming cut 4 bases from V and 2 bases from J; bases unmatched to any gene: 7. The length of the CDR3 is 16 residues. Germline assignment: CDR1 SGHNT and CDR2 YYREEE (reference sequence). CDR3 loop: CASSPWAGGNTGELFF. The CDR3 nucleotides are TGTGCCAGCAGCCCGTGGGCGGGGGGTAACACCGGGGAGCTGTTTTTT. Together with reference TRBV5-4 and TRBJ2-2, the CDR3 gives the full variable domain: ETGVTQSPTHLIKTRGQQVTLRCSSQSGHNTVSWYQQALGQGPQFIFQYYREEENGRGNFPPRFSGLQFPNYSSELNVNALELDDSALYLCASSPWAGGNTGELFFGEGSRLTVL.

V usage is TRBV18 and J usage is TRBJ2-3, with 12 bases that match TRBD1. The CDR3 has 16 amino acids. The V segment lost 3 bases and the J segment 0 bases; nucleotides outside the gene matches: 1. CDR1 KGHSH and CDR2 LQKENI come from the germline V gene. This chain's CDR3 is CASSPGQGASTDTQYF. The CDR3 DNA is TGTGCCAGCTCACCGGGACAGGGGGCTAGCACAGATACGCAGTATTTT.

About this clone itself: Different DNA sequences within this sample yield the same CDR3. The J gene is TRBJ1-3, the V gene TRBV12-3 or TRBV12-4; D not certain. There are 13 residues in the CDR3. V was trimmed by 3 bases and J by 4 bases, leaving 7 bases between them. The CDR3 here is CASSFGQGNTIYF. The DNA of the CDR3 is TGTGCCAGCAGTTTTGGGCAGGGAAACACCATATATTTT.

The genes are TRBV7-9 and TRBJ1-1; TRBD1 is a possible D gene (5 bases). Germline V lookup: CDR1 SEHNR, CDR2 FQNEAQ (reference sequence). The CDR3 extends over 15 amino acids. Between the trimmed V and J ends, which lost 2 bases and 1 base, there was a span of 11 bases. The chain's CDR3 is CASSLYSDTNTEAFF. CDR3 bases: TGTGCCAGCAGCTTATATTCGGACACGAACACTGAAGCTTTCTTT.

The rearrangement joins TRBV4-2 to TRBJ1-2; 11 bases fit TRBD1. The CDR3 is made up of 15 amino acids. V was pared by 1 base and J by 8 bases, with 6 bases of the junction left unmatched. CDR1 LGHNA and CDR2 YNFKEQ come from the germline V gene. In DNA form, the CDR3 reads TGTGCCAGCAGCCAAGGCACGGGACAGGGGGGAGGCTACACCTTC. Residues: CASSQGTGQGGGYTF.

This chain connects TRBV7-6 to TRBJ2-7, with TRBD1 matching 7 bases. There are 15 residues in the CDR3. Germline CDR1 and CDR2: SGHVS and FNYEAQ. Trimming cost V 3 bases and J 2 bases; bases outside gene matches: 7. CDR3 residues: CASSFGQDSPYEQYF. CDR3 DNA: TGTGCCAGCAGCTTCGGACAGGACTCTCCCTACGAGCAGTACTTC.

The count of this clone is one. This sequence joins TRBV5-6 and TRBJ2-1, with D possibly matching TRBD1 (5 bases). Germline values: CDR1 SGHDT, CDR2 YYEEEE. V lost 0 bases, J lost 8 bases, and 15 bases lay in between. There are 15 residues in the CDR3. Here the CDR3 DNA reads TGTGCCAGCAGCTTGGGCGGACAACTTCGGGATGAGCAGTTCTTC. This sequence encodes CASSLGGQLRDEQFF.

This clone was counted between two and nine times. J is TRBJ1-1 and V is TRBV10-3; TRBD1 matches 9 bases. The junction had 3 bases not matched to a gene; V was cut back by 5 bases and J by 2 bases. From germline, CDR1 is ENHRY and CDR2 SYGVKD. CDR3 length: 14 amino acids. CDR3 coding DNA: TGTGCCATCAGTCTTACAGGGGGCAACACTGAAGCTTTCTTT. It codes for CAISLTGGNTEAFF.

The genes are TRBV10-3 and TRBJ1-1; TRBD1 might be the D (6 bases). This CDR3 region has 14 residues. V was cut by 3 bases and J by 1 base, with 9 bases left in between. Germline V gene data show CDR1 as ENHRY and CDR2 as SYGVKD. The CDR3 nucleotides read TGTGCCATCAGTGAAGGGACAACGAACACTGAAGCTTTCTTT. Its translation: CAISEGTTNTEAFF.

The rearrangement uses TRBV7-9 and TRBJ2-5, with 7 bases identical to TRBD1. The CDR3 runs 17 residues. In germline, CDR1 is SEHNR, CDR2 FQNEAQ (reference sequence). The trim removed 1 base at V and 0 bases at J, leaving 8 bases unmatched. CDR3 amino acids: CASSLGYSGTDQETQYF. CDR3 sequence (DNA): TGTGCCAGCAGCTTAGGATATTCCGGGACAGACCAAGAGACCCAGTACTTC.

V is TRBV10-3 and J is TRBJ2-7, with D possibly being TRBD1 (6 bases). Deletions cut 6 bases from V and 2 bases from J, with 11 bases between. CDR3 size: 13 residues. Germline CDR1 and CDR2: ENHRY and SYGVKD. The CDR3: CAIRGAGAYEQYF. The DNA for the CDR3 is TGTGCCATCAGGGGGGCCGGGGCCTACGAGCAGTACTTC.

The chain links TRBV9 to TRBJ2-1; TRBD2 matches at 11 bases. J lost 4 bases, V lost 2 bases, and 2 bases had no gene match. Germline V gives CDR1 SGDLS, CDR2 YYNGEE. The CDR3 is 15 residues long. The CDR3 DNA follows: TGTGCCAGCAGCGTTAGCGGGGGGGTTTACAATGAGCAGTTCTTC. As protein: CASSVSGGVYNEQFF.